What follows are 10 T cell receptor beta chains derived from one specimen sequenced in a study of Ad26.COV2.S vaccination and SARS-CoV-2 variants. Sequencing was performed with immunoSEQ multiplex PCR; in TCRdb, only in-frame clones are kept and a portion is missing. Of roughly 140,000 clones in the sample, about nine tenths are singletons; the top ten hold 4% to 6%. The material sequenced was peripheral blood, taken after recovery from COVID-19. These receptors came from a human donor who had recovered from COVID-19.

This CDR3 reads CASSYPLAGPRYF. The DNA for the CDR3 is TGTGCCAGCAGTTACCCTCTGGCGGGGCCGAGGTACTTC. V and J are TRBV6-2 or TRBV6-3 and TRBJ2-5, with D perhaps TRBD2 (6 bases). CDR3 size: 13 residues. CDR1 and CDR2 from the germline V gene are MNHEY and SVGEGT. Trimming took off 2 bases at V and 13 bases at J, with 17 bases between the two ends.

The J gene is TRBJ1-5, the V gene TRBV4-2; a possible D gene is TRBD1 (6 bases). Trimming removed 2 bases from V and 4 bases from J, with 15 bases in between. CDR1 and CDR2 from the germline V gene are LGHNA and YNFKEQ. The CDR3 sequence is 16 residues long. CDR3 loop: CASSQLQGKENQPQHF. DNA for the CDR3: TGTGCCAGCAGCCAACTACAGGGAAAGGAGAATCAGCCCCAGCATTTT.

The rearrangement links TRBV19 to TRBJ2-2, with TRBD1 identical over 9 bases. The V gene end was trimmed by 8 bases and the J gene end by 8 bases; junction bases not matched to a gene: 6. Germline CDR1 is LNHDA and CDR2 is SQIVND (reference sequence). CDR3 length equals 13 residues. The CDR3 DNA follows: TGTGCCAGTGAGGGACAGGGCAGGGGGGAGCTGTTTTTT. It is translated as CASEGQGRGELFF.

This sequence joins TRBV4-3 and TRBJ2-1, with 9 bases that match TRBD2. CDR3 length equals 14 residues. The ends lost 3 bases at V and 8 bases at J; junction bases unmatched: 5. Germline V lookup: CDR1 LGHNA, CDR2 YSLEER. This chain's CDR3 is CASSQRGGRDEQFF. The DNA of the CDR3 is TGCGCCAGCAGCCAGCGGGGGGGCCGGGATGAGCAGTTCTTC.

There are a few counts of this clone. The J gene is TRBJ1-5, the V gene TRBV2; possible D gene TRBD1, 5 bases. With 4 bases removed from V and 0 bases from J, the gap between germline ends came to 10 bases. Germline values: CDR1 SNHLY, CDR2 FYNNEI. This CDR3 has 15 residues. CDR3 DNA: TGTGCCAGCAGTGGCAGGGACTATAGCAATCAGCCCCAGCATTTT. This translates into CASSGRDYSNQPQHF.

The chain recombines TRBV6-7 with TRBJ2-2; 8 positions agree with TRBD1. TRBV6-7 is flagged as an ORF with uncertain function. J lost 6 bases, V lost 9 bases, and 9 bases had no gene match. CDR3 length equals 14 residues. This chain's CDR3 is CASLGQALPGELFF. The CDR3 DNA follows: TGTGCCAGTCTGGGACAGGCGCTTCCCGGGGAGCTGTTTTTT.

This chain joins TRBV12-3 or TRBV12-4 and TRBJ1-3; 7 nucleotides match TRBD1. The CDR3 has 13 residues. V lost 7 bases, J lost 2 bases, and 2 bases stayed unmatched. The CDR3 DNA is TGTGCCAGCACTCAGGGGGCTGGAAACACCATATATTTT. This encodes CASTQGAGNTIYF.

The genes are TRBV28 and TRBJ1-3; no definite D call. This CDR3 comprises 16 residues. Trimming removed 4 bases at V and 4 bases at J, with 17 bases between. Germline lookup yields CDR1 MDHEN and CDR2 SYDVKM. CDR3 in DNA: TGTGCCAGCAGTTCCATCCACACCTTCGAAGGAAACACCATATATTTT. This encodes CASSSIHTFEGNTIYF.

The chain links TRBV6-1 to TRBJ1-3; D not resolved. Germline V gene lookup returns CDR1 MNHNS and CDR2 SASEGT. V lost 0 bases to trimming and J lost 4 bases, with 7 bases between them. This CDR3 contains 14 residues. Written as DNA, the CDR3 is TGTGCCAGCAGTGAAGCATCTGGGGGAAACACCATATATTTT. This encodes CASSEASGGNTIYF.

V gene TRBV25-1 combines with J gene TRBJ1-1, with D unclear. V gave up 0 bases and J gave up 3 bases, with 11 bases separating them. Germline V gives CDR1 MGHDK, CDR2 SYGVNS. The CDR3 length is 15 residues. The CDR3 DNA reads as TGTGCCAGCAGTGAATATTCCGATCAGGACACTGAAGCTTTCTTT. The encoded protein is CASSEYSDQDTEAFF.